This entry lists 14 T cell receptor beta chains sequenced from one sample in a study of blood T cell repertoires in COVID-19. Using immunoSEQ multiplex PCR, the repertoire was profiled, and TCRdb retains in-frame clones only, with some absent. Of fewer than 250,000 clones in the sample, roughly four fifths were seen once. Sequencing was done on a sample of peripheral blood. The receptors were sampled from a woman aged 35 to 49 with active or convalescent COVID-19.

This clone appeared a single time. The genes are TRBV7-8 and TRBJ1-5, with 8 positions matching TRBD1. The CDR3 sequence is 15 residues long. V gave up 3 bases and J gave up 4 bases; unmatched junction bases: 5. CDR1 is SGHVS, CDR2 FQNEAQ, per germline. The CDR3 loop is CASSLTRQGNQPQHF. DNA of the CDR3: TGTGCCAGCAGCTTGACCCGACAGGGGAATCAGCCCCAGCATTTT.

This clone was detected only a few times. The same CDR3 is also encoded by other DNA sequences in this sample. CDR3 DNA sequence: TGCGCCAGCAGCCAAGACCGGGGGTATCAGCCCCAGCATTTT. Translating gives CASSQDRGYQPQHF. V and J are TRBV4-3 and TRBJ1-5; a weak D match, TRBD1 (5 bases). This CDR3 contains 14 residues. The V and J ends lost 0 bases and 5 bases respectively, with 8 bases between them. The germline V gene has CDR1 LGHNA and CDR2 YSLEER.

The V call is TRBV2, the J call TRBJ1-6; a possible D gene is TRBD1 (5 bases). Germline-derived CDR1 and CDR2 are SNHLY and FYNNEI. The V gene lost 5 bases and the J gene lost 11 bases, with 13 bases spanning the gap. The CDR3 has 13 amino acids. CDR3 bases: TGTGCCAGCAGTCCGACAGATACTACACCCCTCCACTTT. It specifies CASSPTDTTPLHF.

This clone showed up just a few times. The genes are TRBV11-2 and TRBJ1-4, with no clear D. CDR1 is SGHAT and CDR2 is FQNNGV in the germline V gene. The V end lost 5 bases, the J end lost 8 bases, and 12 bases lay between the germline ends. The length of the CDR3 is 13 residues. The CDR3 nucleotides are TGTGCCAGCAGCGAATTGCGGCGAGAAAAACTGTTTTTT. Protein sequence: CASSELRREKLFF. Looking up the rest from reference TRBV11-2 and TRBJ1-4 gives the full variable domain: EAGVAQSPRYKIIEKRQSVAFWCNPISGHATLYWYQQILGQGPKLLIQFQNNGVVDDSQLPKDRFSAERLKGVDSTLKIQPAKLEDSAVYLCASSELRREKLFFGSGTQLSVL.

This clone has just one count. The chain combines TRBV7-3 with TRBJ1-1; 8 positions agree with TRBD1. Germline V gene lookup returns CDR1 SGHTA and CDR2 FQGTGA. V lost 5 bases and J lost 5; bases outside the gene matches: 10. CDR3 size: 15 residues. CDR3 DNA sequence: TGTGCCAGCAGCCTGGACAGGGCCGAGAAAACTGAAGCTTTCTTT. Protein: CASSLDRAEKTEAFF.

The chain is built from TRBV18 and TRBJ2-7; the D gene is possibly TRBD1 (6 bases). The CDR3 is made up of 16 amino acids. CDR1 and CDR2 (germline): KGHSH, LQKENI. V dropped 3 bases and J dropped 1 base, with 16 bases sitting between them. CDR3 nucleotides: TGTGCCAGCTCACCGAATACAGGGTCCGGATCCTACGAGCAGTACTTC. It specifies CASSPNTGSGSYEQYF.

This chain joins TRBV19 and TRBJ2-7; 7 nucleotides line up with TRBD1. Losses at the gene ends were 5 bases for V and 1 base for J; bases not matched to a gene: 5. CDR3 length equals 14 residues. Germline values: CDR1 LNHDA, CDR2 SQIVND (reference sequence). The CDR3 nucleotides are TGTGCCAGTAGTCCACAGGGGTGGTCCTACGAGCAGTACTTC. Its protein is CASSPQGWSYEQYF.

V usage is TRBV11-2 and J usage is TRBJ2-3, with 14 bases that match TRBD2. Germline loops: CDR1 SGHAT, CDR2 FQNNGV. The CDR3 has 17 amino acids. V shed 5 bases and J 0 bases; nucleotides not matched to a gene: 4. The CDR3 region has the DNA TGTGCCAGCAGCCCCGGGACTAGCGGGGGTAGCACAGATACGCAGTATTTT. Translated, it gives CASSPGTSGGSTDTQYF.

The chain employs TRBV27 and TRBJ1-5, with TRBD1 matching over 7 bases. V gave up 4 bases and J gave up 6 bases; unmatched junction bases: 9. The germline CDR1 and CDR2 sequences are MNHEY and SMNVEV (reference sequence). There are 15 residues in the CDR3. The CDR3 region has the DNA TGTGCCAGCAGTTCGGACAGGACTCAGGGTCAGCCCCAGCATTTT. Encoded protein: CASSSDRTQGQPQHF.

This clone occurred once. An end of the junction does not agree with germline; a read error may underlie this. The V call is TRBV2, the J call TRBJ2-7; 12 bases map to TRBD2. The CDR3 runs 13 residues. Germline assignment: CDR1 SNHLY and CDR2 FYNNEI. In DNA form, the CDR3 reads TGTGCCAGCAGTATGACTAGCGGGAGTTCCTATACTTTC. Residues: CASSMTSGSSYTF.

The V gene is TRBV2, the J gene TRBJ2-7; 9 bases match TRBD1. Germline assignment: CDR1 SNHLY and CDR2 FYNNEI. With 7 bases clipped from V and 2 bases from J, the junction kept 6 bases outside the gene matches. The CDR3 covers 14 residues. DNA of the CDR3: TGTGCCAGCATCCCTCGGGACAGGGCCTACGAGCAGTACTTC. Its protein is CASIPRDRAYEQYF. Together with reference TRBV2 and TRBJ2-7, the CDR3 gives the full variable domain: EPEVTQTPSHQVTQMGQEVILRCVPISNHLYFYWYRQILGQKVEFLVSFYNNEISEKSEIFDDQFSVERPDGSNFTLKIRSTKLEDSAMYFCASIPRDRAYEQYFGPGTRLTVT.

The rearrangement links TRBV24-1 to TRBJ2-3, with TRBD2 identical over 11 bases. With V trimmed by 7 bases and J by 2 bases, 1 base remained unmatched. This CDR3 has 14 residues. Germline CDR1 KGHDR, CDR2 SFDVKD. Here the CDR3 reads CATRLAGDTDTQYF. For the CDR3, the DNA is TGTGCCACCAGACTAGCGGGGGACACAGATACGCAGTATTTT.

This chain uses TRBV11-1 with TRBJ2-3; a possible D gene is TRBD1 (6 bases). Trimming took 5 bases from V and 2 from J, leaving 17 bases between them. The germline V gene encodes CDR1 SGHAT and CDR2 FQDESV (reference sequence). The CDR3 consists of 16 residues. CDR3 sequence reads: CASSQTTGRSTDTQYF. The CDR3 DNA reads TGTGCCAGCAGCCAAACTACAGGGCGATCCACAGATACGCAGTATTTT.

The V and J genes are TRBV28 and TRBJ1-6; D may be TRBD1 (6 bases). CDR1 MDHEN and CDR2 SYDVKM come from the germline V gene. The CDR3 is made up of 15 amino acids. V dropped 3 bases and J dropped 3 bases, with 9 bases sitting between them. The CDR3 DNA follows: TGTGCCAGCAGTTTCGGACAGCTCTATAATTCACCCCTCCACTTT. Translated, it gives CASSFGQLYNSPLHF. Looking up the rest from reference TRBV28 and TRBJ1-6 gives the full variable domain: DVKVTQSSRYLVKRTGEKVFLECVQDMDHENMFWYRQDPGLGLRLIYFSYDVKMKEKGDIPEGYSVSREKKERFSLILESASTNQTSMYLCASSFGQLYNSPLHFGNGTRLTVT.